These 6 T cell receptor beta chains were all obtained from the same sample, sequenced in a study of regulatory T cells in long-lasting Graves disease. Time point defined: newly diagnosed GD, antithyroid drugs for less than 3 months. The TCR library was made from RNA that had been extracted from PBMCs in TRIzol. Arm-PCR with iRepertoire HTBI primers amplified the CDR3 regions for these TCR beta libraries. TCRdb analysed the multiplex PCR reads with MiXCR anew, one entry per CDR3 protein. The repertoire holds about 610,000 distinct CDR3 sequences, with roughly a sixth as singletons. These data also featured in a second study, about T cells in Graves' hyperthyroidism and ophthalmopathy.

Material: peripheral blood mononuclear cells (PBMCs), obtained at new diagnosis, from a patient treated with antithyroid drugs. The receptors stem from a man aged 18 to 30 with Graves disease.

This clonotype was recorded a few times. The J gene is TRBJ1-4, the V gene TRBV4-1, with a tentative D call TRBD1 (5 bases). The CDR3 runs to 13 residues. The germline V gene encodes CDR1 MGHRA and CDR2 YSYEKL. The V gene lost 4 bases and the J gene lost 7 bases, with 10 bases spanning the gap. The CDR3, as DNA: TGCGCCAGCAGCCCGGGGGTGGTTGAAAAACTGTTTTTT. Translating it yields CASSPGVVEKLFF.

This clonotype has just a few counts. This chain connects TRBV7-2 to TRBJ2-7, with 8 bases that match TRBD2. Germline CDR1 SGHTA, CDR2 FQGNSA. Unmatched junction bases numbered 12, after V lost 6 bases and J lost 2 bases. This CDR3 contains 16 residues. For the CDR3, the DNA is TGTGCCAGCAGGGATACTAGCGGAGTGGGGGCCTACGAGCAGTACTTC. Translating gives CASRDTSGVGAYEQYF.

This clonotype was counted a few times. This chain joins TRBV27 and TRBJ1-5; D may be TRBD1 (6 bases). CDR3 length: 16 amino acids. CDR1 is MNHEY and CDR2 is SMNVEV in the germline V gene (reference sequence). Trimming removed 4 bases from V and 2 bases from J, with 15 bases in between. The DNA for the CDR3 is TGTGCCAGCAGTTCCCGAACAGGGTACGGCAATCAGCCCCAGCATTTT. The encoded protein is CASSSRTGYGNQPQHF.

The V and J genes are TRBV5-1 and TRBJ2-7; TRBD2 agrees at 8 bases. The CDR3 length is 16 residues. Trimming cost V 1 base and J 1 base; bases outside gene matches: 7. Germline V CDR1 and CDR2: SGHRS, YFSETQ. For the CDR3, the DNA is TGCGCCAGCAGCTTGAATAGCGGGGAACTGTCCTACGAGCAGTACTTC. It is translated as CASSLNSGELSYEQYF.

This clonotype was recorded at least ten times. This chain links TRBV28 with TRBJ2-5; 8 bases fit TRBD2. The ends lost 3 bases at V and 1 base at J; junction bases unmatched: 4. The CDR3 extends over 15 amino acids. The germline V gene has CDR1 MDHEN and CDR2 SYDVKM. The CDR3 protein is CASSFAGGIQETQYF. CDR3 bases: TGTGCCAGCAGTTTCGCGGGAGGTATCCAAGAGACCCAGTACTTC.

This clonotype has at least ten counts. V gene TRBV11-2 combines with J gene TRBJ2-5; no clear D gene. The germline V and J ends were trimmed by 5 bases and 7 bases, with 11 bases remaining between them. The CDR3 spans 12 residues. From germline, CDR1 is SGHAT and CDR2 FQNNGV. CDR3 nucleotide sequence: TGTGCCAGCAGCGCTAACTCACGGACCCAGTACTTC. It translates to CASSANSRTQYF.